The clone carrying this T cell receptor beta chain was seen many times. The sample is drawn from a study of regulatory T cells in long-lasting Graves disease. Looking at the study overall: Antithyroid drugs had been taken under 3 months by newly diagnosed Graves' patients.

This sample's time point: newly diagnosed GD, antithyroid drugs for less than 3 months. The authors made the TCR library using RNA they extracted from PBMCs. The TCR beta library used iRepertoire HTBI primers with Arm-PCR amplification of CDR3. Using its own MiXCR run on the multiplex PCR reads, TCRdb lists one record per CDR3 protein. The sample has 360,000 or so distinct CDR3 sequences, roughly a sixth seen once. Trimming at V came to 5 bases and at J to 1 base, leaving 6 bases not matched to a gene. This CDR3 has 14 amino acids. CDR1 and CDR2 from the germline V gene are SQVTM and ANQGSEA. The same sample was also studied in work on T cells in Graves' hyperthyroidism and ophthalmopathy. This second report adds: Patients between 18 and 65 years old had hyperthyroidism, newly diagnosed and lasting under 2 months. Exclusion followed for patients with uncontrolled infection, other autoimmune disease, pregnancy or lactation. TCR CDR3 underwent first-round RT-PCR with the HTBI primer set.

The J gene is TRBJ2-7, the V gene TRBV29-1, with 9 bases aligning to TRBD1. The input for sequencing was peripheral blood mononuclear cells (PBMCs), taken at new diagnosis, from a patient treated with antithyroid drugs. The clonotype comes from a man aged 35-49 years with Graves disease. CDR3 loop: CSVTGTGSSYEQYF. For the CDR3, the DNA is TGCAGCGTTACCGGGACAGGGTCATCCTACGAGCAGTACTTC.